The present TCR beta chain was sequenced within a study of blood T cells in healthy people across ages. Primers used in a second PCR of about 6 to 12 cycles were a sample-barcoded 5' primer and a J-beta primer mix. TCRdb reprocessed the 5' RACE reads with MiXCR, giving one entry per CDR3 protein. The top ten hold over 5.5% of the sample, which has 1.2 million to 1.5 million distinct CDR3 sequences, 59% seen once. This CDR3 is 15 amino acids long. CDR1 and CDR2 from the germline V gene are SGHKS and YYEKEE (reference sequence). The trim removed 4 bases at V and 7 bases at J, leaving 12 bases unmatched.

The specimen was blood. The chain employs TRBV5-5 and TRBJ2-7; 9 nucleotides agree with TRBD1. This TCR derives from a man younger than 35 in good health. Here the CDR3 reads CASSRPGQGFYEQYF. As DNA, the CDR3 is TGTGCCAGCAGCCGGCCGGGACAGGGTTTCTATGAGCAGTACTTC.